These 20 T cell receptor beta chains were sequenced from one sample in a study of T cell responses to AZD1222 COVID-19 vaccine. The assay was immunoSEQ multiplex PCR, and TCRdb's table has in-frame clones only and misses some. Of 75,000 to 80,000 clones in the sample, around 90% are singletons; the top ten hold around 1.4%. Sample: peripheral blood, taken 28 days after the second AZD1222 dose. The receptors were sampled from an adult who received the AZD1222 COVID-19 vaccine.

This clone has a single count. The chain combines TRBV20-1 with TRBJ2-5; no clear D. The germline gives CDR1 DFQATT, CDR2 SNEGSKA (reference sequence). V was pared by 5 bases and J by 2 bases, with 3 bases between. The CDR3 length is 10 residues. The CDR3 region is CSAGQETQYF. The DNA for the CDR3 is TGCAGTGCTGGGCAAGAGACCCAGTACTTC.

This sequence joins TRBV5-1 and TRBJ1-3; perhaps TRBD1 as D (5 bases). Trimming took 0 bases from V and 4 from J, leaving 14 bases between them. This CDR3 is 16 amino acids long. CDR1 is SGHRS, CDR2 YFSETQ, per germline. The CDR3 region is CASSLAGTAYGNTIYF. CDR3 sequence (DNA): TGCGCCAGCAGCTTGGCCGGGACGGCCTACGGAAACACCATATATTTT.

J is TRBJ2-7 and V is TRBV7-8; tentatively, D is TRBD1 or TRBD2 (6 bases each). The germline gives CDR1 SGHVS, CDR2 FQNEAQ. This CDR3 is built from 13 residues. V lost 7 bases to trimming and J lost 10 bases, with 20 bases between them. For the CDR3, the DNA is TGTGCCAGCAACCCACCTGGGGGGCAACGACAGTACTTC. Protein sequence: CASNPPGGQRQYF.

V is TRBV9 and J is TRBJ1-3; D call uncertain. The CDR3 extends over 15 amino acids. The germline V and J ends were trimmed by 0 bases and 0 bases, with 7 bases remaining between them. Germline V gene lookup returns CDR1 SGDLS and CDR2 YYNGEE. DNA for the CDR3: TGTGCCAGCAGCGTAGGAGCCAGCTCTGGAAACACCATATATTTT. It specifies CASSVGASSGNTIYF.

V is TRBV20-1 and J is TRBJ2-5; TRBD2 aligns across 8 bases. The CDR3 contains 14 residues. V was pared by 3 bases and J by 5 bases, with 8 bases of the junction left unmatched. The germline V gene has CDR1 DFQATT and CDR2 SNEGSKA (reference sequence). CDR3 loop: CSASRVSGVETQYF. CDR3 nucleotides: TGCAGTGCTAGTAGGGTTAGCGGGGTTGAGACCCAGTACTTC.

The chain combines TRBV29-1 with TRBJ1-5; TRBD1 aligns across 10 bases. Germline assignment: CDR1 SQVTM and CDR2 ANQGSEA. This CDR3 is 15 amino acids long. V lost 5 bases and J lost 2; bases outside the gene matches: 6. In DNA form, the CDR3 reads TGCAGCGTTCTGACAGGGGGCCTCGGCAATCAGCCCCAGCATTTT. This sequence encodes CSVLTGGLGNQPQHF.

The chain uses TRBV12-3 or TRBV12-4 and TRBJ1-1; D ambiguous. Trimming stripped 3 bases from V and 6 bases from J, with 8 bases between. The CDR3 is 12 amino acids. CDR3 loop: CASSFRGPEAFF. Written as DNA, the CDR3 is TGTGCCAGCAGTTTCCGGGGTCCTGAAGCTTTCTTT.

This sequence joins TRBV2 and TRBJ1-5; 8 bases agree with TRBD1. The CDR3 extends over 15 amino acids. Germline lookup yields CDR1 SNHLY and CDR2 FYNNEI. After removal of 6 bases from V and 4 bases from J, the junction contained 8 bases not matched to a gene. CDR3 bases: TGTGCCAGCAGCCTCAGGGGGCTGTGGAATCAGCCCCAGCATTTT. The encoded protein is CASSLRGLWNQPQHF.

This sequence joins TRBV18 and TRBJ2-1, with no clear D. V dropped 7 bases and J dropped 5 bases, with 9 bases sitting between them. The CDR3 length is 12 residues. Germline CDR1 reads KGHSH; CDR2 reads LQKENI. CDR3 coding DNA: TGTGCCAGCTATTCCCAGAACAATGAGCAGTTCTTC. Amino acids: CASYSQNNEQFF.

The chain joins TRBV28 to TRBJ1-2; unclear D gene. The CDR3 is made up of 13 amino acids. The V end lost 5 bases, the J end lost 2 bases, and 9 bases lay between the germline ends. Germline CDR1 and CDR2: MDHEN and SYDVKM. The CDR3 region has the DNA TGTGCCAGCAGTGTAGGAGCCAACTATGGCTACACCTTC. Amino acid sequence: CASSVGANYGYTF.

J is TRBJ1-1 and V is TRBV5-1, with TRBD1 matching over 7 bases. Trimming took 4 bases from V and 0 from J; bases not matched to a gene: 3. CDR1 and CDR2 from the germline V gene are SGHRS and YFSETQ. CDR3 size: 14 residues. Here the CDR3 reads CASSTGQMNTEAFF. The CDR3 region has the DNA TGCGCCAGCAGCACGGGACAGATGAACACTGAAGCTTTCTTT.

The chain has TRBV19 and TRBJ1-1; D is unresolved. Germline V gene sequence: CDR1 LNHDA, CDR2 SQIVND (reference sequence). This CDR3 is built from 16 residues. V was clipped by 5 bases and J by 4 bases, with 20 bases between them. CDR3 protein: CASSPSEAGKGTEAFF. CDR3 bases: TGTGCCAGTAGTCCTTCGGAAGCGGGAAAGGGCACTGAAGCTTTCTTT. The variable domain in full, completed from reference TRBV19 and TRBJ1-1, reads DGGITQSPKYLFRKEGQNVTLSCEQNLNHDAMYWYRQDPGQGLRLIYYSQIVNDFQKGDIAEGYSVSREKKESFPLTVTSAQKNPTAFYLCASSPSEAGKGTEAFFGQGTRLTVV.

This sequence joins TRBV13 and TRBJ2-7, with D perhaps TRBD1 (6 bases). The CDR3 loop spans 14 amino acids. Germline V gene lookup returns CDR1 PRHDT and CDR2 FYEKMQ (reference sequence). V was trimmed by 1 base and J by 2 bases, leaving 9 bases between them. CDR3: CASSLETGTYEQYF. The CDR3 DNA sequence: TGTGCCAGCAGCTTAGAAACAGGGACCTACGAGCAGTACTTC.

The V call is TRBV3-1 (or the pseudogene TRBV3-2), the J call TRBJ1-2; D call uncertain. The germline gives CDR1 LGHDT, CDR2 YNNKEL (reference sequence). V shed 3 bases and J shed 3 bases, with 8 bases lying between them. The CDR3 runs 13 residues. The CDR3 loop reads CASSQTKDYGYTF. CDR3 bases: TGTGCCAGCAGCCAGACGAAGGACTATGGCTACACCTTC.

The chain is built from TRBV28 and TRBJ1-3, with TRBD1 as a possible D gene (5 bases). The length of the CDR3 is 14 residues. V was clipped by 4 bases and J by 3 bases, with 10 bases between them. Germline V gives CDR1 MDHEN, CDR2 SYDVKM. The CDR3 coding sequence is TGTGCCAGCAGTTCAGGGTCTCATGGAAACACCATATATTTT. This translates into CASSSGSHGNTIYF.

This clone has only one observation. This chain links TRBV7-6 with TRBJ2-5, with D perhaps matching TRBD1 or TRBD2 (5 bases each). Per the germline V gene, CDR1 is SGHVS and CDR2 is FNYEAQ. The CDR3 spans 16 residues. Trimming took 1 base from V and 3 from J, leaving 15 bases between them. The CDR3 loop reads CASSLGPRDGKETQYF. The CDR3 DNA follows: TGTGCCAGCAGCTTAGGCCCCCGGGACGGGAAAGAGACCCAGTACTTC.

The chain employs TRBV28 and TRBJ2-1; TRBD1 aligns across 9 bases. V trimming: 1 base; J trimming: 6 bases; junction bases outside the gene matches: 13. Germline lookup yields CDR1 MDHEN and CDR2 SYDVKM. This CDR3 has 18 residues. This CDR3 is CASSLLRTGVEHSNEQFF. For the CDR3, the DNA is TGTGCCAGCAGTTTATTACGGACAGGGGTCGAGCATTCCAATGAGCAGTTCTTC.

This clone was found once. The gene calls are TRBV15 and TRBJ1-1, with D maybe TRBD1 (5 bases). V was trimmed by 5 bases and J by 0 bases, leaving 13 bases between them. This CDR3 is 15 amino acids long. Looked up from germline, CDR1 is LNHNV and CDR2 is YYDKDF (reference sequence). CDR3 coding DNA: TGTGCCACCAGCGTGGGAGGGGACCTGAACACTGAAGCTTTCTTT. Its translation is CATSVGGDLNTEAFF.

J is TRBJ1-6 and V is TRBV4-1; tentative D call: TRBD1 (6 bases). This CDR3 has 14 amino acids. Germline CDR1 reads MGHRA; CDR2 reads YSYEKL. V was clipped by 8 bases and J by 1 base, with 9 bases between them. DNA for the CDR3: TGCGCCAGCCAGGGGTTTTCCTATAATTCACCCCTCCACTTT. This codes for CASQGFSYNSPLHF.

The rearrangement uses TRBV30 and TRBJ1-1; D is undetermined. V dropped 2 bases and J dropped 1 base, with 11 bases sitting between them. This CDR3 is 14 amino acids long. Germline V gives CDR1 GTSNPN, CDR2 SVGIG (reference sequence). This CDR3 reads CAWSSRRRNTEAFF. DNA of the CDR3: TGTGCCTGGAGTAGTCGACGGCGGAACACTGAAGCTTTCTTT.